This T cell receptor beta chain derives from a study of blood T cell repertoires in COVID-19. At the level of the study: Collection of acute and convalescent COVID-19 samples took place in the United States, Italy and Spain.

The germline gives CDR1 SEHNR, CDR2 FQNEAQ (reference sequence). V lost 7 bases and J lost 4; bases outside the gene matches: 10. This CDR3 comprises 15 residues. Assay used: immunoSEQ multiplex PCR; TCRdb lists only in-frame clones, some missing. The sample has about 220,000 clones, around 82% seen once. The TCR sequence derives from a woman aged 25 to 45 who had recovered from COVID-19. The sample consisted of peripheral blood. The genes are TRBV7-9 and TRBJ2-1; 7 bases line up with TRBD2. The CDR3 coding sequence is TGTGCCAGCAAGAGGGCGGGAGCCTCTTACAATGAGCAGTTCTTC. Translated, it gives CASKRAGASYNEQFF.